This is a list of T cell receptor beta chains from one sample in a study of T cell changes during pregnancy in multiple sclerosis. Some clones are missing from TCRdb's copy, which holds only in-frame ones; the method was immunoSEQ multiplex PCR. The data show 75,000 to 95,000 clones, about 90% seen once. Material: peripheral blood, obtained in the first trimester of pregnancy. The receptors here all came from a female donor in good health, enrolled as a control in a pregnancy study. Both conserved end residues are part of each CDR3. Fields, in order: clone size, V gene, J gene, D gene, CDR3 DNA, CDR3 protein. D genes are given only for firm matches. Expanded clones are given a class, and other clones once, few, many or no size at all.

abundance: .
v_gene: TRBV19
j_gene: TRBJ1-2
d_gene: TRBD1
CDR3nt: TGTGCCAGTAGTCCCCGGGACAGGGGGTCTGGCTACACCTTC
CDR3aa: CASSPRDRGSGYTF

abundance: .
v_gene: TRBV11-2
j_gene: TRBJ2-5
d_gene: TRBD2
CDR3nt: TGTGCCAGCAGCTCCGCCGGGACTAGCGAAGAGACCCAGTACTTC
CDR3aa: CASSSAGTSEETQYF

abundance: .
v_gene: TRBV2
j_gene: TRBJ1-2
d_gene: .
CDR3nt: TGTGCCAGCAGTTTAACTCGCGGGATCCTTTCTAACTATGGCTACACCTTC
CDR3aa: CASSLTRGILSNYGYTF

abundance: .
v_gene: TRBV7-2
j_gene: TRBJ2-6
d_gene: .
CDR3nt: TGTGCCAGCAGCGACAAGGGACAAACAACTTCTGGGGCCAACGTCCTGACTTTC
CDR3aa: CASSDKGQTTSGANVLTF

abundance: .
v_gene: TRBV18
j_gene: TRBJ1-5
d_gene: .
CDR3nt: TGTGCCAGCTCACTTCGCCGGGAAATGGGTCAGCCCCAGCATTTT
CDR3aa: CASSLRREMGQPQHF

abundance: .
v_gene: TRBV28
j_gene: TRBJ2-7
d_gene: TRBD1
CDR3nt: TGTGCCAGCAGTTGGACGACAGGGGTCTACGACTACGAGCAGTACTTC
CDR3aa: CASSWTTGVYDYEQYF

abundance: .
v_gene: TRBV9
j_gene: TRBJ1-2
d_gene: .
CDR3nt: TGTGCCAGCAGCCCCCCAGACACTAACTATGGCTACACCTTC
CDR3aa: CASSPPDTNYGYTF

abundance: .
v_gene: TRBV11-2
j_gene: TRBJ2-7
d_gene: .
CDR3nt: TGTGCCAGCCACCGTGGAGTAGCCGCCTCTCGGGAGCAGTACTTC
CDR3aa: CASHRGVAASREQYF

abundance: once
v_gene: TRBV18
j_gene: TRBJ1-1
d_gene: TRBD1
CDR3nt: TGTGCCAGCTCACAGACAGGGAAGGTCGGCGGCGCTGAAGCTTTCTTT
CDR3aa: CASSQTGKVGGAEAFF

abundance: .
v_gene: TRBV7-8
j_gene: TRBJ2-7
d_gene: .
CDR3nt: TGTGCCAGCAGCTCGAGGAGGGATTTTACCCCCAGACAGCAGTACTTC
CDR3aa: CASSSRRDFTPRQQYF

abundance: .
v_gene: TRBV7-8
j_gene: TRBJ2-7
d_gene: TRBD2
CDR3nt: TGTGCCAGCAGCCCAGAACCTCTAGCGGGAGGCTGGGAGCAGTACTTC
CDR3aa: CASSPEPLAGGWEQYF

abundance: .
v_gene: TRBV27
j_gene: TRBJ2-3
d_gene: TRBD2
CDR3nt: TGTGCCAGCACCCCCAAAGCTAGCGGGGGGCCTTGGGATACGCAGTATTTT
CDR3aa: CASTPKASGGPWDTQYF

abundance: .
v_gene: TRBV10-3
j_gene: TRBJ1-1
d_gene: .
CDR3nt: TGTGCCATCAGGGGGGGGGACACTGAAGCTTTCTTT
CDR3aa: CAIRGGDTEAFF

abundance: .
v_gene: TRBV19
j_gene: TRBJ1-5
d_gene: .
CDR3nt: TGTGCCAGTAGTACTACAGGGATGGTCGGTCAGCCCCAGCATTTT
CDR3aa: CASSTTGMVGQPQHF

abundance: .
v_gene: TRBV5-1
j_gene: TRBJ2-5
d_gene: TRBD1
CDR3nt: TGCGCCAGCAGTAGAGGGACAGGAGAAGAGACCCAGTACTTC
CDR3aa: CASSRGTGEETQYF

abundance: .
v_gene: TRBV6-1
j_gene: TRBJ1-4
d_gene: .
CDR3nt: TGTGCCAGCAGTGAACCAACCCGGATCTCCCGACCGGGTAATGAAAAACTGTTTTTT
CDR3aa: CASSEPTRISRPGNEKLFF

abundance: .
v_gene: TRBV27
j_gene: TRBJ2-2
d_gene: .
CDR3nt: TGTGCCAGCAGTCACTACGAGAACACCGGGGAGCTGTTTTTT
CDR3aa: CASSHYENTGELFF

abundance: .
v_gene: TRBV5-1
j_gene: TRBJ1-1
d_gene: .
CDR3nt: TGCGCCAGTGGGCTAATTAGGGGGGGCGGGAACACTGAAGCTTTCTTT
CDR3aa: CASGLIRGGGNTEAFF

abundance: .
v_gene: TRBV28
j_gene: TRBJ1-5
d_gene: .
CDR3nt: TGTGCCAGCAGTTTAGGGCCGCTGGGCCATAGCAATCAGCCCCAGCATTTT
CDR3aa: CASSLGPLGHSNQPQHF

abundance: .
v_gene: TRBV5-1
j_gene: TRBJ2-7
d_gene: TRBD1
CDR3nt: TGCGCCAGCAGTCTTTCCGGGACAGCCCTTAGCGAGCAGTACTTC
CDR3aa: CASSLSGTALSEQYF

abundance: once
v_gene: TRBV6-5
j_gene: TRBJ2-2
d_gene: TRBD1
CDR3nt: TGTGCCAGCAGTAGGGACAGGGGGCCCGGGGAGCTGTTTTTT
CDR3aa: CASSRDRGPGELFF

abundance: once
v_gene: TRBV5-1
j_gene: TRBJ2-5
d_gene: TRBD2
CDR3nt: TGCGCCAGCAGCTCCGGGACTAACTTGGGCCAAGAGACCCAGTACTTC
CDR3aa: CASSSGTNLGQETQYF

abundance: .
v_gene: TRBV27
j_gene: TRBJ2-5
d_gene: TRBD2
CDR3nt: TGTGCCAGCAGTCCCAGACTAGCGGGAGGGGGAGAGACCCAGTACTTC
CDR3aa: CASSPRLAGGGETQYF

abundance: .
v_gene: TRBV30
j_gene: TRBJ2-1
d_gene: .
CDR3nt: TGTGCCTGGAGTACGGGAAGCCATGAGCAGTTCTTC
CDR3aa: CAWSTGSHEQFF

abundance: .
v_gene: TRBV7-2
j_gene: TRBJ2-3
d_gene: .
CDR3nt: TGTGCCAGCAGCTTAGCGCGACACCACGACGCAGATACGCAGTATTTT
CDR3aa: CASSLARHHDADTQYF

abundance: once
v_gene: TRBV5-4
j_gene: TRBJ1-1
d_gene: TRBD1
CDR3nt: TGTGCCAGCAGCTTGGGGGGACAGGGACTCACTGAAGCTTTCTTT
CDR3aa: CASSLGGQGLTEAFF

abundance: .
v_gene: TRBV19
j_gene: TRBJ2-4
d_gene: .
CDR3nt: TGTGCCAGTAGTATCGAGGCATCACAGTACTTC
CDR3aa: CASSIEASQYF

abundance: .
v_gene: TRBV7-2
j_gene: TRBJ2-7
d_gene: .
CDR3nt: TGTGCCAGCAGCTTACAAAGCGTCGAAGGGCAGTACTTC
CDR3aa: CASSLQSVEGQYF

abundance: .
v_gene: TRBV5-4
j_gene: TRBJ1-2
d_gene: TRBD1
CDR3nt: TGTGCCAGCAGCAGCCAAGACAGGGGATACTATGGCTACACCTTC
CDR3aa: CASSSQDRGYYGYTF

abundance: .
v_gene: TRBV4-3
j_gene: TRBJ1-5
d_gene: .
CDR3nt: TGCGCCAGCAGCCAGCGGGAGGGATTCCAGCCCCAGCATTTT
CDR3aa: CASSQREGFQPQHF

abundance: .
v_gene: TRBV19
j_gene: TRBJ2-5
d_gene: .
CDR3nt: TGTGCCAGTACTATTAGGGGAGGAGAGACCCAGTACTTC
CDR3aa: CASTIRGGETQYF

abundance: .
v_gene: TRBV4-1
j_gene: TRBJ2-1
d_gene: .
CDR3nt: TGCGCCAGCAGCCAAGTAGATCTCCTTGTCTACAATGAGCAGTTCTTC
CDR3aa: CASSQVDLLVYNEQFF

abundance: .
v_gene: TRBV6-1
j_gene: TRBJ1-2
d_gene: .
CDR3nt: TGTGCCAGCAGTGAGGGAGGGGTCCGCAACTATGGCTACACCTTC
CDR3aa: CASSEGGVRNYGYTF

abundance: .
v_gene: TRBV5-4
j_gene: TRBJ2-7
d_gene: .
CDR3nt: TGTGCCAGCAGCTTAAGAGGAACCGAGCAGTACTTC
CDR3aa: CASSLRGTEQYF

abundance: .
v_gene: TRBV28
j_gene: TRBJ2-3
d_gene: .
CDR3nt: TGTGCCAGCAGTTTATCCCCAGGGTTGGGAAGTAGCACAGATACGCAGTATTTT
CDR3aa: CASSLSPGLGSSTDTQYF

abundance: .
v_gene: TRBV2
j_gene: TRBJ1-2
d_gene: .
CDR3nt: TGTGCCAGCAGTGAAGTCACCGACTCCTATGGCTACACCTTC
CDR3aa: CASSEVTDSYGYTF

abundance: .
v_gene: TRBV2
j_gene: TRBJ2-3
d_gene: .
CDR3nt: TGTGCCAGCGGTACGGGCACAGATACGCAGTATTTT
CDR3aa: CASGTGTDTQYF

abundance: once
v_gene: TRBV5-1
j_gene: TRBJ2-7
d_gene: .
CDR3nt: TGCGCCAGCAGCTTGGCGGGATCCTACGAGCAGTACTTC
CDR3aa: CASSLAGSYEQYF

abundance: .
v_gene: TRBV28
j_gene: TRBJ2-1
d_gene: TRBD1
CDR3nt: TGTGCCAGCAGTTCTTCCGGGACAGGGCTCAATGAGCAGTTCTTC
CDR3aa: CASSSSGTGLNEQFF

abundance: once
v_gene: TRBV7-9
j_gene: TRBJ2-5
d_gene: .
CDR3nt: TGTGCCAGCAGTCTGTTGGAGACCCAGTACTTC
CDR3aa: CASSLLETQYF

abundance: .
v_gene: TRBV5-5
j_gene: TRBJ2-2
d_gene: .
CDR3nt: TGTGCCAGCAGCTTGGCGGTCGGGCTAGCTCCCGGGGAGCTGTTTTTT
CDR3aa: CASSLAVGLAPGELFF

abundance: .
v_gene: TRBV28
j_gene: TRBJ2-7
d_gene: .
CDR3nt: TGTGCCAGCAGTTCAGGGGTATCCCCCTACGAGCAGTACTTC
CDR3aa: CASSSGVSPYEQYF

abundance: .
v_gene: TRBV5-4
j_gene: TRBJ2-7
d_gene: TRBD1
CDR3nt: TGTGCCAGCAGCTTGGCCCCGGACAGGGGAACCTACGAGCAGTACTTC
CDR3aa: CASSLAPDRGTYEQYF

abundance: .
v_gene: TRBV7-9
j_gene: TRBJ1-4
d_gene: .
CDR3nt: TGTGCCAGCAGCTCCGCCTTCGGAGGGGCTTATGAAAAACTGTTTTTT
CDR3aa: CASSSAFGGAYEKLFF

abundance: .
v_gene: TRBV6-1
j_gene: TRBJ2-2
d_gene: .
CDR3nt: TGTGCCAGCAGTGAATTTCGGGTCGCGAACACCGGGGAGCTGTTTTTT
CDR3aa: CASSEFRVANTGELFF

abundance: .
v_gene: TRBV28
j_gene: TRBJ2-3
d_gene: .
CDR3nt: TGTGCCACCTCCAGGCCCCCCGATACGCAGTATTTT
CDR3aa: CATSRPPDTQYF

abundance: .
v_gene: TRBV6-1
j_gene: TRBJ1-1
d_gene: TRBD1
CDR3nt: TGTGCCAGCAGGGAACTCCACCGGGACAGTGAAGCTTTCTTT
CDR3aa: CASRELHRDSEAFF

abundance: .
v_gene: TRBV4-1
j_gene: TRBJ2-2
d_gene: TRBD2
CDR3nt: TGCGCCAGCAGCCAAGACGTAGGGACTAGAGGGGAGCTGTTTTTT
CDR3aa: CASSQDVGTRGELFF